The 9 T cell receptor beta chains in this list originate from one sample, sequenced in a study of post-analysis software for immune sequencing data (dated by TCRdb to between 2015 and 2016). Study-wide findings and limitations: Several TRBV segments, including TRBV5-6, TRBV5-1 and TRBV20-1, were significantly more frequent in patients than controls.

These receptors are not linked to any known antigen. The protocol used for the library was PCR. These reads were obtained on an Illumina HiSeq 2500. To reduce PCR and sequencing biases, unique molecular identifiers were built into the TCR beta cDNA libraries. Clones were called with MiXCR by TCRdb after fastp trimmed the public reads at Q25, and only in-frame beta chains were retained. Under each unique CDR3 protein, matching rows form one entry showing the most common genes and DNA. Present in this sample are 820,000 or so distinct CDR3 sequences, 53% of which were seen just once. Over 4% of the sample goes to the ten largest clones. Sequenced sample: blood. Receptor source: a girl aged 10-17 years with multiple sclerosis.

The genes are TRBV20-1 and TRBJ2-3, with TRBD2 matching 14 bases. The germline V gene encodes CDR1 DFQATT and CDR2 SNEGSKA (reference sequence). The CDR3 contains 16 residues. Trimming took 2 bases from V and 5 from J; bases not matched to a gene: 6. CDR3: CSARKPGTSGRDTQYF. The CDR3 DNA sequence: TGCAGTGCTAGAAAACCCGGGACTAGCGGGAGAGATACGCAGTATTTT.

This clonotype showed up just a few times. The CDR3 DNA reads TGCAGCGTACATACGGGACAGCACAATCAGCCCCAGCATTTT. Amino acids: CSVHTGQHNQPQHF. V is TRBV29-1 and J is TRBJ1-5; TRBD1 agrees at 7 bases. Losses at the gene ends were 6 bases for V and 3 bases for J; bases not matched to a gene: 8. Germline V CDR1 and CDR2: SQVTM, ANQGSEA. The CDR3 contains 14 residues.

This clonotype was detected a few times. The V gene is TRBV5-6, the J gene TRBJ2-1, with a tentative D call TRBD1 (6 bases). The CDR3 extends over 14 amino acids. Germline V gene sequence: CDR1 SGHDT, CDR2 YYEEEE. With 4 bases removed from V and 4 bases from J, the gap between germline ends came to 12 bases. CDR3 sequence (DNA): TGTGCCAGCAGCCCTGACAGGATATACAATGAGCAGTTCTTC. Its protein is CASSPDRIYNEQFF.

The chain carries TRBV3-1 and TRBJ2-7; maybe TRBD2 (5 bases). The CDR3 sequence is 13 residues long. Germline V gene sequence: CDR1 LGHDT, CDR2 YNNKEL (reference sequence). Trimming shortened V by 1 base and J by 7 bases, and 11 bases separated the two germline ends. Here the CDR3 DNA reads TGTGCCAGCAGCCAAGGAGGGATCTGGGAGCAGTACTTC. Protein: CASSQGGIWEQYF.

This clonotype was seen a handful of times. The rearrangement joins TRBV12-3 or TRBV12-4 to TRBJ2-7; D not resolved. The DNA end favors TRBJ2-5, so the J call may be wrong. This CDR3 has 14 residues. In nucleotides, the CDR3 is TGTGCCAGCAGTTTACGTTCTGTGTCGCAGACCCAGTACTTC. Its protein is CASSLRSVSQTQYF.

The chain uses TRBV12-3 or TRBV12-4 and TRBJ1-5; the D gene is possibly TRBD1 (5 bases). V was cut by 4 bases and J by 5 bases, with 24 bases left in between. The length of the CDR3 is 18 residues. CDR3 in amino acids: CASSSWTVRRDGDQPQHF. The CDR3 region has the DNA TGTGCCAGCAGTTCTTGGACGGTTAGGAGGGACGGAGATCAGCCCCAGCATTTT.

This clonotype was counted between two and nine times. This rearrangement joins TRBV25-1 to TRBJ2-7, with D possibly TRBD1 on 6 matching bases. Between the trimmed V and J ends, which lost 4 bases and 7 bases, there was a span of 17 bases. The germline CDR1 and CDR2 sequences are MGHDK and SYGVNS. The length of the CDR3 is 14 residues. CDR3 sequence: CASSVDSVLQEQYF. The CDR3 DNA is TGTGCCAGCAGTGTGGACAGCGTCCTCCAGGAGCAGTACTTC.

This chain connects TRBV7-2 to TRBJ2-1; TRBD2 matches at 11 bases. Germline-derived CDR1 and CDR2 are SGHTA and FQGNSA. V lost 3 bases and J lost 0; bases outside the gene matches: 10. The CDR3 has 19 amino acids. The CDR3 DNA reads as TGTGCCAGCAGCTTCCAAGGCCTAGCGGGAGGTATCTCCTACAATGAGCAGTTCTTC. Amino acid sequence: CASSFQGLAGGISYNEQFF. Combining the CDR3 with reference TRBV7-2 and TRBJ2-1 gives the whole variable domain GAGVSQSPSNKVTEKGKDVELRCDPISGHTALYWYRQSLGQGLEFLIYFQGNSAPDKSGLPSDRFSAERTGGSVSTLTIQRTQQEDSAVYLCASSFQGLAGGISYNEQFFGPGTRLTVL.

This clonotype was seen only a few times. V and J are TRBV9 and TRBJ2-7; D remains unclear. Germline assignment: CDR1 SGDLS and CDR2 YYNGEE. This CDR3 has 11 amino acids. V was shortened by 2 bases and J by 6 bases, with 6 bases between the two germline ends. The DNA for the CDR3 is TGTGCCAGCAGCGTGGGCTCCGAGCAGTACTTC. This codes for CASSVGSEQYF.